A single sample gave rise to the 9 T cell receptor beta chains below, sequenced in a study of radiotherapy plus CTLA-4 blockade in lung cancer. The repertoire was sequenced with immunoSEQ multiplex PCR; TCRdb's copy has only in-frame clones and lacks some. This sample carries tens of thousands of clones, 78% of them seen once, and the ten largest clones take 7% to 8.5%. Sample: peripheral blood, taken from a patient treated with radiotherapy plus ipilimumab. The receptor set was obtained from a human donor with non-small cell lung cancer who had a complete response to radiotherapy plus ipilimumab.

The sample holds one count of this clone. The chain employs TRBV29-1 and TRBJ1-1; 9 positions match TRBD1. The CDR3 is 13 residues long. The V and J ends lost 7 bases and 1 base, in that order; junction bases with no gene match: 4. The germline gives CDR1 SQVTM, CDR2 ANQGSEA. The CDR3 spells CSAGQGPNTEAFF. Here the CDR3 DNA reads TGCAGCGCCGGACAGGGGCCGAACACTGAAGCTTTCTTT.

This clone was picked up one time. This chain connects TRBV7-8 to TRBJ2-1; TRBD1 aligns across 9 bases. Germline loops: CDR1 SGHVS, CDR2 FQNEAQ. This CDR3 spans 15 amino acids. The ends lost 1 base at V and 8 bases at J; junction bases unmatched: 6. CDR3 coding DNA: TGTGCCAGCAGCTTAGGGACAGGGGCACTTCATGAGCAGTTCTTC. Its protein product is CASSLGTGALHEQFF.

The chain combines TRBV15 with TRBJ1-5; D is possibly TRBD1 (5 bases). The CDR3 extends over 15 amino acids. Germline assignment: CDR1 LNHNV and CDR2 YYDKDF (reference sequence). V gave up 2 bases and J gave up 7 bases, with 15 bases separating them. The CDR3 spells CATSRSTLGGQPQHF. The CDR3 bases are TGTGCCACCAGCAGATCCACTCTGGGGGGGCAGCCCCAGCATTTT.

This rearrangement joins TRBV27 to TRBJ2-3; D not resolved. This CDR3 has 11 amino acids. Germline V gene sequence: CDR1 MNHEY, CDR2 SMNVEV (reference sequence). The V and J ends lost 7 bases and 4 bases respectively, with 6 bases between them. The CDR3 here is CASKVADTQYF. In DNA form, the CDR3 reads TGTGCCAGCAAAGTCGCAGATACGCAGTATTTT.

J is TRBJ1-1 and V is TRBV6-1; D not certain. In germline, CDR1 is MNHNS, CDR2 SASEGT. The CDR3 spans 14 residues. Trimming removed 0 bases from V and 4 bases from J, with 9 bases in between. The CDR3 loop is CASSEAVELTEAFF. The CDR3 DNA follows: TGTGCCAGCAGTGAAGCGGTGGAGCTCACTGAAGCTTTCTTT.

The CDR3 nucleotides are TGTGCCAGCAGCTTAGCGATTTTACAGGGTGGAAACACCATATATTTT. Protein: CASSLAILQGGNTIYF. V is TRBV7-9 and J is TRBJ1-3; D may be TRBD1 (6 bases). V was trimmed by 0 bases and J by 3 bases, leaving 12 bases between them. This CDR3 comprises 16 residues. Germline lookup yields CDR1 SEHNR and CDR2 FQNEAQ (reference sequence).

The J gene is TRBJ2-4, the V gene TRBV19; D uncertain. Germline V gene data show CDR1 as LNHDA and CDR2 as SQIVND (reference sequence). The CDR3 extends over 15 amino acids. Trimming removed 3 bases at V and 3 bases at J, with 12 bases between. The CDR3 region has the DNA TGTGCCAGTAGTATGCGCCGACCCGGCAAAAACATTCAGTACTTC. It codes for CASSMRRPGKNIQYF.

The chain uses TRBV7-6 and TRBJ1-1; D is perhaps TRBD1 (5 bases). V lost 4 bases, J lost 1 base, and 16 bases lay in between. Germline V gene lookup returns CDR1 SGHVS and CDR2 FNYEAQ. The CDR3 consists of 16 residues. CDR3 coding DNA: TGTGCCAGCAGCTCCTACTACGGGGGATGGAACACTGAAGCTTTCTTT. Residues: CASSSYYGGWNTEAFF.

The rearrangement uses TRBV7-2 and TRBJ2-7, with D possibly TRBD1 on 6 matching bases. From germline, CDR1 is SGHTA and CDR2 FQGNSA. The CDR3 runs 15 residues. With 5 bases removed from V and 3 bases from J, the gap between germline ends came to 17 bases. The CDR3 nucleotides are TGTGCCAGCAGCCAACAATACAGGGATATCTACGAGCAGTACTTC. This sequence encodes CASSQQYRDIYEQYF.